These 24 T cell receptor beta chains were all obtained from the same sample, sequenced in a study of T cells in localized non-small cell lung cancer. The table came from immunoSEQ multiplex PCR; TCRdb's copy has only in-frame clones and leaves some out. The sample yields 39,000 or so clones, 65% to 90% seen once. This specimen was PBMCs, taken before any cancer treatment. All receptors come from a man between 40 and 70 years old with stage II lung adenocarcinoma.

In this sample, this clone is medium-sized. The chain is built from TRBV30 and TRBJ1-1; 8 nucleotides agree with TRBD1. The V gene's germline CDR1 is GTSNPN and CDR2 SVGIG (reference sequence). Losses at the gene ends were 1 base for V and 0 bases for J; bases not matched to a gene: 7. The CDR3 is 16 amino acids. CDR3 residues: CAWSGGETGVNTEAFF. The CDR3, as DNA: TGTGCCTGGAGTGGGGGAGAGACAGGGGTGAACACTGAAGCTTTCTTT.

The V and J genes are TRBV6-5 and TRBJ2-1; 9 bases are a match to TRBD2. Trimming at V came to 2 bases and at J to 9 bases, leaving 8 bases not matched to a gene. This CDR3 region has 15 residues. Per the germline V gene, CDR1 is MNHEY and CDR2 is SVGAGI. The CDR3 protein is CASSYGASGMSEQFF. CDR3 nucleotide sequence: TGTGCCAGCAGTTACGGGGCTAGCGGGATGAGTGAGCAGTTCTTC.

The rearrangement links TRBV7-6 to TRBJ2-2; TRBD1 agrees at 11 bases. From germline, CDR1 is SGHVS and CDR2 FNYEAQ. This CDR3 is built from 15 residues. The junction had 6 bases not matched to a gene; V was cut back by 5 bases and J by 7 bases. CDR3 residues: CASSKDRGLNGELFF. Here the CDR3 DNA reads TGTGCCAGCAGCAAGGACAGGGGGCTTAACGGGGAGCTGTTTTTT.

This chain uses TRBV18 with TRBJ2-3, with 7 bases lining up with TRBD2. With 0 bases clipped from V and 6 bases from J, the junction kept 9 bases outside the gene matches. This CDR3 has 16 amino acids. Germline V lookup: CDR1 KGHSH, CDR2 LQKENI. The CDR3, as DNA: TGTGCCAGCTCACCACCCACTAGCGCCCCAGGGGATACGCAGTATTTT. Translated: CASSPPTSAPGDTQYF. The whole variable domain, remainder taken from reference TRBV18 and TRBJ2-3, is NAGVMQNPRHLVRRRGQEARLRCSPMKGHSHVYWYRQLPEEGLKFMVYLQKENIIDESGMPKERFSAEFPKEGPSILRIQQVVRGDSAAYFCASSPPTSAPGDTQYFGPGTRLTVL.

The rearrangement joins TRBV27 to TRBJ2-7, with 7 bases identical to TRBD1. Losses at the gene ends were 5 bases for V and 4 bases for J; bases not matched to a gene: 8. The CDR3 runs 14 residues. CDR1 is MNHEY, CDR2 SMNVEV, per germline (reference sequence). CDR3 amino acids: CASSPPGQPYEQYF. CDR3 in DNA: TGTGCCAGCAGTCCCCCGGGACAGCCTTACGAGCAGTACTTC.

As for this clone: It is unclear where the CDR3 begins or ends on the DNA, so no DNA is shown, and the CDR3 is as TCRdb lists it. The rearrangement links TRBV21-1 to TRBJ2-7; the DNA was not used to check the table's D call, TRBD1. TRBV21-1 represents a pseudogene. From its first to its last residue, the CDR3 has 16 amino acids. The CDR3 sequence: CASSIFGQGSSYEQYF.

The genes are TRBV5-4 and TRBJ2-5; TRBD1 matches at 7 bases. The junction had 4 bases not matched to a gene; V was cut back by 0 bases and J by 2 bases. This CDR3 comprises 15 residues. From germline, CDR1 is SGHNT and CDR2 YYREEE (reference sequence). The CDR3 DNA reads TGTGCCAGCAGCTTGGAGCGACAGGGACAAGAGACCCAGTACTTC. Translation gives CASSLERQGQETQYF. Filled out from reference TRBV5-4 and TRBJ2-5, the complete variable domain reads ETGVTQSPTHLIKTRGQQVTLRCSSQSGHNTVSWYQQALGQGPQFIFQYYREEENGRGNFPPRFSGLQFPNYSSELNVNALELDDSALYLCASSLERQGQETQYFGPGTRLLVL.

The chain has TRBV15 and TRBJ2-2; a possible D gene is TRBD2 (5 bases). This CDR3 is 13 amino acids long. V lost 3 bases, J lost 3 bases, and 5 bases lay in between. Germline V gene data show CDR1 as LNHNV and CDR2 as YYDKDF (reference sequence). CDR3 sequence reads: CATSRDYTGELFF. The CDR3 nucleotides read TGTGCCACCAGCAGGGACTACACCGGGGAGCTGTTTTTT.

The chain employs TRBV19 and TRBJ2-6; D tentatively reads TRBD1 or TRBD2 (7 bases each). Deletions cut 4 bases from V and 2 bases from J, with 12 bases between. The length of the CDR3 is 16 residues. The germline V gene encodes CDR1 LNHDA and CDR2 SQIVND (reference sequence). In DNA form, the CDR3 reads TGTGCCAGTAGTAGGGGGGGACAGCCTGGGGCCAACGTCCTGACTTTC. Amino acids: CASSRGGQPGANVLTF.

This chain connects TRBV27 to TRBJ2-5; no firm D call. The CDR3 extends over 14 amino acids. The ends were cut back, 4 bases at V and 0 bases at J, with 9 bases in the middle. Per germline, CDR1 MNHEY and CDR2 SMNVEV (reference sequence). CDR3 region: CASSSIGYQETQYF. The CDR3 nucleotides are TGTGCCAGCAGTTCCATCGGGTACCAAGAGACCCAGTACTTC.

The genes are TRBV19 and TRBJ2-1; 7 nucleotides agree with TRBD1. CDR3 length equals 13 residues. The germline CDR1 and CDR2 sequences are LNHDA and SQIVND (reference sequence). Trimming removed 3 bases from V and 6 bases from J; junction bases left unmatched: 2. CDR3 protein: CASSIRDSNEQFF. The CDR3 bases are TGTGCCAGTAGTATTCGGGACAGCAATGAGCAGTTCTTC.

This chain uses TRBV19 with TRBJ1-2; 7 nucleotides align to TRBD1. Trimming cost V 5 bases and J 4 bases; bases outside gene matches: 7. This CDR3 comprises 14 residues. The V gene's germline CDR1 is LNHDA and CDR2 SQIVND (reference sequence). CDR3: CASSVNRGIYGYTF. As DNA, the CDR3 is TGTGCCAGTAGTGTCAACAGGGGAATCTATGGCTACACCTTC.

The chain joins TRBV7-8 to TRBJ1-1, with D possibly being TRBD1 (5 bases). This CDR3 comprises 15 residues. Germline CDR1 and CDR2: SGHVS and FQNEAQ. Between the trimmed V and J ends, which lost 4 bases and 1 base, there was a span of 13 bases. Written as DNA, the CDR3 is TGTGCCAGCAGCTCGAACGGGGCTACGAACACTGAAGCTTTCTTT. Translating gives CASSSNGATNTEAFF. Based on the CDR3 plus reference TRBV7-8 and TRBJ1-1, the full variable domain is GAGVSQSPRYKVAKRGQDVALRCDPISGHVSLFWYQQALGQGPEFLTYFQNEAQLDKSGLPSDRFFAERPEGSVSTLKIQRTQQEDSAVYLCASSSNGATNTEAFFGQGTRLTVV.

The CDR3 DNA is TGTGCCAGCAGCTTGGGACAGATCGACCGCTATGGCTACACCTTC. The encoded protein is CASSLGQIDRYGYTF. The V call is TRBV5-5, the J call TRBJ1-2; D might be TRBD1 (5 bases). CDR3 length: 15 residues. V lost 0 bases and J lost 4, with 13 bases in between. From germline, CDR1 is SGHKS and CDR2 YYEKEE (reference sequence).

CDR3 DNA: TGTGCCAGTAGTATCGGGACAGATAATGAAAAACTGTTTTTT. This translates into CASSIGTDNEKLFF. The V gene is TRBV19, the J gene TRBJ1-4, with 7 bases identical to TRBD1. This CDR3 spans 14 amino acids. Trimming removed 3 bases from V and 4 bases from J; junction bases left unmatched: 2. Germline assignment: CDR1 LNHDA and CDR2 SQIVND (reference sequence).

V is TRBV12-5 and J is TRBJ2-7; 8 nucleotides line up with TRBD1. J was trimmed by 4 bases and V by 5 bases; bases with no gene match: 10. Germline CDR1 is LGHNT and CDR2 is FRNRAP. The length of the CDR3 is 15 residues. The CDR3 DNA sequence: TGTGCTAGTGGTCCACCGGGACAGGAAAATTACGAGCAGTACTTC. It is translated as CASGPPGQENYEQYF.

This clone was counted between two and nine times. The chain uses TRBV7-2 and TRBJ2-1; 9 nucleotides line up with TRBD2. The CDR3 is 15 amino acids. The V segment lost 2 bases and the J segment 7 bases; nucleotides outside the gene matches: 6. Germline-derived CDR1 and CDR2 are SGHTA and FQGNSA. The CDR3 DNA is TGTGCCAGCAGCTTAACTAGCGGGCTTACGAATGAGCAGTTCTTC. It yields the protein CASSLTSGLTNEQFF. Looking up the rest from reference TRBV7-2 and TRBJ2-1 gives the full variable domain: GAGVSQSPSNKVTEKGKDVELRCDPISGHTALYWYRQSLGQGLEFLIYFQGNSAPDKSGLPSDRFSAERTGGSVSTLTIQRTQQEDSAVYLCASSLTSGLTNEQFFGPGTRLTVL.

The chain has TRBV19 and TRBJ1-2; D is uncertain. CDR1 is LNHDA and CDR2 is SQIVND in the germline V gene (reference sequence). The CDR3 is 13 amino acids. Trimming stripped 1 base from V and 4 bases from J, with 7 bases between. The CDR3 sequence is CASSIGPVYGYTF. In DNA, the CDR3 is TGTGCCAGTAGTATAGGGCCAGTCTATGGCTACACCTTC.

The rearrangement uses TRBV4-2 and TRBJ2-7; 12 nucleotides align to TRBD2. CDR1 is LGHNA, CDR2 YNFKEQ, per germline. The CDR3 is made up of 17 amino acids. Trimming cost V 4 bases and J 0 bases; bases outside gene matches: 7. The CDR3 coding sequence is TGTGCCAGCAGCCCGGGACTAGCGGGCCTCAGCTCCTACGAGCAGTACTTC. Protein sequence: CASSPGLAGLSSYEQYF.

The chain is built from TRBV13 and TRBJ2-6; maybe TRBD1 (6 bases). The CDR3 has 15 residues. Looked up from germline, CDR1 is PRHDT and CDR2 is FYEKMQ (reference sequence). Trimming stripped 1 base from V and 2 bases from J, with 6 bases between. CDR3 sequence: CASSLEGAGANVLTF. CDR3 nucleotide sequence: TGTGCCAGCAGCTTAGAGGGGGCTGGGGCCAACGTCCTGACTTTC. Full variable domain (remainder filled in from reference TRBV13 and TRBJ2-6): AAGVIQSPRHLIKEKRETATLKCYPIPRHDTVYWYQQGPGQDPQFLISFYEKMQSDKGSIPDRFSAQQFSDYHSELNMSSLELGDSALYFCASSLEGAGANVLTFGAGSRLTVL.

V usage is TRBV4-1 and J usage is TRBJ1-1; TRBD1 is a possible D gene (5 bases). From germline, CDR1 is MGHRA and CDR2 YSYEKL. The CDR3 totals 16 residues. Trimming cost V 4 bases and J 6 bases, with 21 bases left between them. CDR3 protein: CASSPLRDIRGSEAFF. CDR3 sequence (DNA): TGCGCCAGCAGCCCTCTAAGGGATATAAGGGGTTCTGAAGCTTTCTTT.

This chain connects TRBV11-1 to TRBJ2-3, with no clear D. V shed 5 bases and J shed 6 bases, with 6 bases lying between them. Germline CDR1 is SGHAT and CDR2 is FQDESV (reference sequence). CDR3 size: 11 residues. This chain's CDR3 is CASSPVDTQYF. The CDR3 bases are TGTGCCAGCAGCCCGGTGGATACGCAGTATTTT.

The V and J genes are TRBV7-8 and TRBJ1-3; no reliable D call. Trimming cost V 1 base and J 0 bases, with 22 bases left between them. Germline values: CDR1 SGHVS, CDR2 FQNEAQ. The CDR3 is made up of 20 amino acids. The CDR3 DNA sequence: TGTGCCAGCAGCTTAGGTCCAGGACGGAAAGCATATAGCTCTGGAAACACCATATATTTT. Protein sequence: CASSLGPGRKAYSSGNTIYF.

V usage is TRBV18 and J usage is TRBJ2-6; D is uncertain. The germline V and J ends were trimmed by 3 bases and 0 bases, with 9 bases remaining between them. Germline assignment: CDR1 KGHSH and CDR2 LQKENI. The CDR3 totals 16 residues. CDR3 sequence (DNA): TGTGCCAGCTCACCCGTTCCAGGCTCTGGGGCCAACGTCCTGACTTTC. Translation gives CASSPVPGSGANVLTF.